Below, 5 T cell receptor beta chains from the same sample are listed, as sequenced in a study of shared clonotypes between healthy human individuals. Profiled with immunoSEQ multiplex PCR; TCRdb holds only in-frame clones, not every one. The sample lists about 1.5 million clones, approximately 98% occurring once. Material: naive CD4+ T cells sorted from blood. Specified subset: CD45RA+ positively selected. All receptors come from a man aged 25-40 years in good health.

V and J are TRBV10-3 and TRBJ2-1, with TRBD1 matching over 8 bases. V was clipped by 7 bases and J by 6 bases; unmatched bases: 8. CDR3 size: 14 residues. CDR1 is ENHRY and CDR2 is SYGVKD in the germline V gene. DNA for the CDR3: TGTGCCATCACCAAGGACAGGGAAGGCAATGAGCAGTTCTTC. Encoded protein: CAITKDREGNEQFF.

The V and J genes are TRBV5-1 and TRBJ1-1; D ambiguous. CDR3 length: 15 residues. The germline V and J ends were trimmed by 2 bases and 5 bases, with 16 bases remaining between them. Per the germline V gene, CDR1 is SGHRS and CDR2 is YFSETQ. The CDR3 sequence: CASSFTPEGGTEAFF. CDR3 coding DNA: TGCGCCAGCAGCTTTACACCGGAGGGAGGGACTGAAGCTTTCTTT.

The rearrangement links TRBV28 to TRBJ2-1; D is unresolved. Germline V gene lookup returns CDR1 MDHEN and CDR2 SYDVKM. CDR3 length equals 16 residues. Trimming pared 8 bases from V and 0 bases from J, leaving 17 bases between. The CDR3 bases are TGTGCCAGCCCGCCCGCCGGGTCGAGCTCCTACAATGAGCAGTTCTTC. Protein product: CASPPAGSSSYNEQFF.

Here the CDR3 DNA reads TGTGCCAGCAGCGCCACAGGGTATCCGCCCCAGCATTTT. It is translated as CASSATGYPPQHF. The V and J genes are TRBV7-9 and TRBJ1-5, with a possible D match to TRBD1 (6 bases). Trimming shortened V by 5 bases and J by 9 bases, and 14 bases separated the two germline ends. Per the germline V gene, CDR1 is SEHNR and CDR2 is FQNEAQ (reference sequence). The CDR3 runs 13 residues.

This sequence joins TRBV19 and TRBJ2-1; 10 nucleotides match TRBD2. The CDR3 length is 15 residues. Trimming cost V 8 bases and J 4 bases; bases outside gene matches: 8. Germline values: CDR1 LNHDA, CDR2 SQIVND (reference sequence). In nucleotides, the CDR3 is TGTGCCAGTCGACCGGGACTAGCGCCTTACAATGAGCAGTTCTTC. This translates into CASRPGLAPYNEQFF.